Below are 3 T cell receptor beta chains sequenced from a single sample in a study of blood T cell repertoires in COVID-19. Here immunoSEQ multiplex PCR was the method, and the copy in TCRdb shows in-frame clones only, minus some. The sample lists approximately 490,000 clones, more than 85% occurring once. The sample was PBMCs or T cells enriched from blood (not recorded which). These receptors all come from a woman aged 55-69 years who had recovered from COVID-19.

The chain uses TRBV10-3 and TRBJ1-2; weak D call: TRBD1 (5 bases). With 6 bases removed from V and 0 bases from J, the gap between germline ends came to 14 bases. This CDR3 has 15 residues. Germline V gene sequence: CDR1 ENHRY, CDR2 SYGVKD. CDR3 sequence reads: CAIRGGTLTNYGYTF. The DNA of the CDR3 is TGTGCCATCAGGGGCGGGACCTTAACTAACTATGGCTACACCTTC.

The rearrangement joins TRBV24-1 to TRBJ1-5, with D possibly TRBD1 on 6 matching bases. Germline assignment: CDR1 KGHDR and CDR2 SFDVKD. V was pared by 2 bases and J by 6 bases, with 19 bases between. The length of the CDR3 is 17 residues. The CDR3 bases are TGTGCCACCAGTGATTCGCGAGCTACAGGGAGAGTTCAGCCCCAGCATTTT. Amino acid sequence: CATSDSRATGRVQPQHF.

The CDR3 protein is CASSLFQGNTEAFF. CDR3 bases: TGTGCCAGCAGCTTGTTTCAGGGGAACACTGAAGCTTTCTTT. The genes are TRBV5-4 and TRBJ1-1; perhaps TRBD1 as D (5 bases). Trimming removed 1 base at V and 1 base at J, with 8 bases between. Per the germline V gene, CDR1 is SGHNT and CDR2 is YYREEE (reference sequence). There are 14 residues in the CDR3.